The 5 T cell receptor beta chains given below trace back to one sample, sequenced in a study of T cell repertoires in cytomegalovirus infection. Via MiXCR, TCRdb re-called the reads, giving one row per CDR3 protein. This sample has fewer than 650,000 distinct CDR3 sequences, with 35% to 50% found just once. Their recognized antigens are unknown. Sequences were derived from cultured PBMCs, sampled from culture after CMV antigen stimulation. The receptors were gathered from a human donor in good health (CMV status not recorded). Some clones in this sample may be carry-over from other donors' samples.

This chain joins TRBV6-2 or TRBV6-3 and TRBJ1-6; D might be TRBD1 (6 bases). V was shortened by 9 bases and J by 0 bases, with 15 bases between the two germline ends. CDR1 is MNHEY, CDR2 SVGEGT, per germline. This CDR3 has 16 amino acids. The CDR3: CARRTARSSYNSPLHF. The CDR3 DNA reads as TGTGCCAGACGGACAGCTCGTAGCTCCTATAATTCACCCCTCCACTTT.

V is TRBV27 and J is TRBJ2-1; maybe TRBD2 (6 bases). In germline, CDR1 is MNHEY, CDR2 SMNVEV (reference sequence). Deletions cut 4 bases from V and 0 bases from J, with 19 bases between. The CDR3 length is 18 residues. As DNA, the CDR3 is TGTGCCAGCAGTTGGGCCCCGGGGGACCCCGTCTCCTACAATGAGCAGTTCTTC. It is translated as CASSWAPGDPVSYNEQFF.

The chain combines TRBV11-2 with TRBJ1-5; D is perhaps TRBD1 (5 bases). The germline CDR1 and CDR2 sequences are SGHAT and FQNNGV. Between the trimmed V and J ends, which lost 4 bases and 3 bases, there was a span of 7 bases. This CDR3 contains 13 residues. The CDR3 coding sequence is TGTGCCAGCAGCTCGACAGACAATCAGCCCCAGCATTTT. Its protein is CASSSTDNQPQHF.

This rearrangement joins TRBV7-9 to TRBJ2-3; D is perhaps TRBD2 (6 bases). In germline, CDR1 is SEHNR, CDR2 FQNEAQ (reference sequence). This CDR3 spans 16 amino acids. The V gene lost 5 bases and the J gene lost 0 bases, with 15 bases spanning the gap. CDR3 DNA sequence: TGTGCCAGCAGCCGAGAAGGGGCGGGGAGCACAGATACGCAGTATTTT. Protein sequence: CASSREGAGSTDTQYF.

This clonotype appeared many times. The DNA of the CDR3 is TGTGCCAGCAGCGGACTAGCGGACTCCTACAATGAGCAGTTCTTC. Its translation: CASSGLADSYNEQFF. This rearrangement joins TRBV6-1 to TRBJ2-1, with TRBD2 matching 10 bases. Germline trimming cut 6 bases from V and 0 bases from J; bases unmatched to any gene: 2. The V gene's germline CDR1 is MNHNS and CDR2 SASEGT. CDR3 size: 15 residues.